The TCR beta chain under discussion was sequenced for a study of T-cell memory formation after mild COVID-19. Whole-study results and caveats: For contracting clones, CD4+ ones sat mainly in CM and EM, CD8+ in EMRA. Day 15 to 85 contractors were CD4/CD8 balanced; later expanders leaned CD4+.

CDR3 length: 14 residues. Trimming pared 2 bases from V and 2 bases from J, leaving 10 bases between. Per the germline V gene, CDR1 is SGHRS and CDR2 is YFSETQ. Sample barcodes and UMIs were carried by the TCR alpha and TCR beta cDNA libraries that 5'RACE generated with constant-segment primers. TCRdb re-called the 5' RACE reads with MiXCR, one entry per CDR3 protein. Of under 400,000 distinct CDR3 sequences listed, around 30% are singletons. This clonotype has a handful of counts. What it recognizes is unknown. The source of this sequence is an adult woman who had mild COVID-19 (a few samples of this study predate the infection). Cell type and time point are not known. Input material: PBMCs or a T cell subset sorted from them (not recorded which). The chain links TRBV5-1 to TRBJ2-5, with no clear D. The CDR3: CASSLWAQQETQYF. CDR3 in DNA: TGCGCCAGCAGCTTATGGGCACAGCAAGAGACCCAGTACTTC.